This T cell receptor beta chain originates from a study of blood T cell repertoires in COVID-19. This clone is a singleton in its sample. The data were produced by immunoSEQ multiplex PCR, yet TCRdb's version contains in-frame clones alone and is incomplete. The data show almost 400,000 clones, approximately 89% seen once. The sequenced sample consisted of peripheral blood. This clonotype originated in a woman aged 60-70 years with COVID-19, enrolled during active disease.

The CDR3 sequence: CASSQEGSTGGTGELFF. The DNA for the CDR3 is TGTGCCAGCAGCCAAGAGGGCTCGACAGGGGGCACCGGGGAGCTGTTTTTT. The gene calls are TRBV4-2 and TRBJ2-2; 9 bases are a match to TRBD1. Germline CDR1 reads LGHNA; CDR2 reads YNFKEQ. CDR3 size: 17 residues. V lost 0 bases and J lost 4; bases outside the gene matches: 6.